The rows below give T cell receptor beta chains drawn from one sample of a study of blood T cell repertoires in COVID-19. Produced via immunoSEQ multiplex PCR; TCRdb's table is partial and in-frame only. Altogether 200,000 to 300,000 clones are present, approximately 82% being singletons, with the ten largest covering about 2%. The sequenced material came from peripheral blood. The receptors come from a woman of 80 years or more with acute or convalescent COVID-19. CDR3s include the opening cysteine and the closing phenylalanine or tryptophan. Fields, in order: D gene, clone size, V gene, J gene, CDR3 DNA, CDR3 protein. The D gene is left open where the match is weak. A clone size is listed for some rows: how often the clone was seen (once, few, many), or a class if it is expanded.

TRBD2	NA	TRBV9	TRBJ2-3	TGTGCCAGCAGCGGCGGGACTAGCGGGACCGGGCGCACAGATACGCAGTATTTT	CASSGGTSGTGRTDTQYF
NA	NA	TRBV11-1	TRBJ2-7	TGTGCCAGCAGCTTCAGGACAGTTGGGTCCTACGAGCAGTACTTC	CASSFRTVGSYEQYF
NA	NA	TRBV7-6	TRBJ2-2	TGTGCCAGCCACCGGGATCCGAACACCGGGGAGCTGTTTTTT	CASHRDPNTGELFF
TRBD1	NA	TRBV11-1	TRBJ1-2	TGTGCCAGCAGCTTAGCGCCTGGGACAGCTAACTATGGCTACACCTTC	CASSLAPGTANYGYTF
TRBD1	NA	TRBV19	TRBJ1-1	TGTGCCAGTAGAGGACAGGGGCGGACTGAAGCTTTCTTT	CASRGQGRTEAFF
TRBD1	NA	TRBV30	TRBJ1-2	TGTGCCTGGAGTAGCGGACAGGGCTCTGGCTACACCTTC	CAWSSGQGSGYTF
NA	once	TRBV19	TRBJ1-5	TGTGCCAGTAGAGCCTTTTTACTTGGGCCCCAGCATTTT	CASRAFLLGPQHF
TRBD2	NA	TRBV4-2	TRBJ2-2	TGTGCCAGCAGCCAGGCCGATGGCGGGAGGGCTCGGACCGGGGAGCTGTTTTTT	CASSQADGGRARTGELFF
NA	NA	TRBV7-9	TRBJ1-6	TGTGCCAGCAGCTTGCGGGGGAACAATTCACCCCTCCACTTT	CASSLRGNNSPLHF
NA	NA	TRBV29-1	TRBJ1-3	TGCAGCGCCCACAACAGGGCCTACTCTGGAAACACCATATATTTT	CSAHNRAYSGNTIYF
NA	NA	TRBV5-5	TRBJ1-4	TGTGCCAGCAGCTTACAGGGATACACTAATGAAAAACTGTTTTTT	CASSLQGYTNEKLFF
NA	NA	TRBV6-5	TRBJ1-5	TGTGCCAGCGCTGGACAGAACAATCAGCCCCAGCATTTT	CASAGQNNQPQHF
NA	NA	TRBV9	TRBJ2-1	TGTGCCAGCAGCGTGCAACACCTAGCGACCCAATGGGATGAGCAGTTCTTC	CASSVQHLATQWDEQFF
NA	NA	TRBV7-2	TRBJ1-3	TGTGCCAGCCGCGGGGGAGGTTCTGGAAACACCATATATTTT	CASRGGGSGNTIYF
NA	NA	TRBV5-1	TRBJ2-1	TGCGCCAGCAGCTTACAAGCGGGTTACAATGAGCAGTTCTTC	CASSLQAGYNEQFF
TRBD1	NA	TRBV28	TRBJ2-7	TGTGCCAGCAGTTTACCCGGGACAGACTCCTACGAGCAGTACTTC	CASSLPGTDSYEQYF
TRBD2	NA	TRBV11-3	TRBJ2-7	TGTGCCAGCTCTCGGGGGGGTTCCTACGAGCAGTACTTC	CASSRGGSYEQYF
TRBD1	NA	TRBV28	TRBJ1-1	TGTGCCAGCAACCCACGAGGACAGGCGTTAATTGAAGCTTTCTTT	CASNPRGQALIEAFF
NA	NA	TRBV5-1	TRBJ1-1	TGCGCCAGCAGCTTGGTCGGGTTTGAAGCTTTCTTT	CASSLVGFEAFF
TRBD1	NA	TRBV5-6	TRBJ1-4	TGTGCCAGCAGCTTGTTGGGGCAGGGGGCTCTTAATGAAAAACTGTTTTTT	CASSLLGQGALNEKLFF
NA	NA	TRBV5-6	TRBJ1-1	TGTGCCAGCAGCCTTCGCACTGAAGCTTTCTTT	CASSLRTEAFF
TRBD1	NA	TRBV14	TRBJ1-5	TGTGCCAGCAGCCAAGATTCAGGACAGGGTCTCAATCAGCCCCAGCATTTT	CASSQDSGQGLNQPQHF
NA	once	TRBV7-2	TRBJ1-2	TGTGCCAGCAGCCAGAAGACAGGTCCCTATGGCTACACCTTC	CASSQKTGPYGYTF
TRBD1	NA	TRBV3-1/TRBV3-2	TRBJ1-2	TGTGCCAGCAGCCGACAGGGGGACTATGGCTACACCTTC	CASSRQGDYGYTF
TRBD1	NA	TRBV4-3	TRBJ1-4	TGCGCCAGCAGCCTCCAGGGGGCGCGGACTAATGAAAAACTGTTTTTT	CASSLQGARTNEKLFF
NA	NA	TRBV7-2	TRBJ2-7	TGTGCCAGCAGCTTCACTGGTCAGGTGGGGAGGGAGCAGTACTTC	CASSFTGQVGREQYF
NA	NA	TRBV27	TRBJ2-1	TGTGCCAGCAGTTTAGCCCCGACTAGCAATGAGCAGTTCTTC	CASSLAPTSNEQFF
NA	NA	TRBV10-2	TRBJ1-1	TGCGCCAGCAGTCTCTCTGCCAGGGGTTTGACTGAAGCTTTCTTT	CASSLSARGLTEAFF
TRBD1	NA	TRBV3-1/TRBV3-2	TRBJ1-5	TGTGCCAGCAGCCAAGGGACAGGTAGCAATCAGCCCCAGCATTTT	CASSQGTGSNQPQHF